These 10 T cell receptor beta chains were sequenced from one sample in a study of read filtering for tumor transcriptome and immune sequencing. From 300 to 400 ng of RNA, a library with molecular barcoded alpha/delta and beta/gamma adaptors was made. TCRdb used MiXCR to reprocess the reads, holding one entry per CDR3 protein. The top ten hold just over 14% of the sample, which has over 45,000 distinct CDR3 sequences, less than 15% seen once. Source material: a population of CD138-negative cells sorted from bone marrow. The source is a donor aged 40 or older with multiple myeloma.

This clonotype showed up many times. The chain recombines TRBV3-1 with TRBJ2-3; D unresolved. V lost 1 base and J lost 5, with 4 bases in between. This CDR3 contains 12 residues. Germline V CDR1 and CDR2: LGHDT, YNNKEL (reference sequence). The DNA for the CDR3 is TGTGCCAGCAGCCAAGCCAGAGATACGCAGTATTTT. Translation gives CASSQARDTQYF.

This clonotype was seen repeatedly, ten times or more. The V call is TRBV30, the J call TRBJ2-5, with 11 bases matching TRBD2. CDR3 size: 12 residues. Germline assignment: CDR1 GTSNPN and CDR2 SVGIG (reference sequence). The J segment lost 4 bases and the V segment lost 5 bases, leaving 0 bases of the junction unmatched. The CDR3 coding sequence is TGTGCCTGGGGACTAGCGGGAGAGACCCAGTACTTC. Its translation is CAWGLAGETQYF.

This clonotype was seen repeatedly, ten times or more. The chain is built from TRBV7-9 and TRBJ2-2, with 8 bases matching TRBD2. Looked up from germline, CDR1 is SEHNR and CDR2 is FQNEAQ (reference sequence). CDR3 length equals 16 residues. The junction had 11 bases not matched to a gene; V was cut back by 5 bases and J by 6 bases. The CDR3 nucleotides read TGTGCCAGCAGCGGCTCCGGGACTAGGCTGGCCGGGGAGCTGTTTTTT. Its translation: CASSGSGTRLAGELFF. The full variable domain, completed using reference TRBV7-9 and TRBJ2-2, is DTGVSQNPRHKITKRGQNVTFRCDPISEHNRLYWYRQTLGQGPEFLTYFQNEAQLEKSRLLSDRFSAERPKGSFSTLEIQRTEQGDSAMYLCASSGSGTRLAGELFFGEGSRLTVL.

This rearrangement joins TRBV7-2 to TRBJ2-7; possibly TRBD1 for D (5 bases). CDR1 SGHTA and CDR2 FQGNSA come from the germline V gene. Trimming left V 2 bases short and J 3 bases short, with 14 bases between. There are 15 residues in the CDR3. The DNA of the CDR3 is TGTGCCAGCAGCTTACTTGGAGACAGAGACTACGAGCAGTACTTC. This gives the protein CASSLLGDRDYEQYF.

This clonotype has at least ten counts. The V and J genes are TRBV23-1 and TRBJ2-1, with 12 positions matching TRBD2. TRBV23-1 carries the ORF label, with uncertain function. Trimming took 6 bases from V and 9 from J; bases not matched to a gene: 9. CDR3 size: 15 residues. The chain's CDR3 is CASRQTSGRQGEQFF. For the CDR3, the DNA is TGCGCCAGCAGGCAGACTAGCGGGAGACAGGGTGAGCAGTTCTTC.

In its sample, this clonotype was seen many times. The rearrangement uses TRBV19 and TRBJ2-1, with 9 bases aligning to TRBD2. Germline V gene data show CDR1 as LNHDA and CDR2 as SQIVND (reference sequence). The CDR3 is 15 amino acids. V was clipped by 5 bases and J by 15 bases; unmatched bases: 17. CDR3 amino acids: CASSPETSGPLQGFF. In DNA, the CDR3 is TGTGCCAGTAGTCCAGAGACTAGCGGTCCCCTCCAGGGGTTCTTC.

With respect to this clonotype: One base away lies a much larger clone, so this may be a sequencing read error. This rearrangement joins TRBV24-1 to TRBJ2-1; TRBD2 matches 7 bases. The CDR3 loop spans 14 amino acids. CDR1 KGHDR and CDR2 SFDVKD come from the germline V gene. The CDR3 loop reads CATSDFWGGGEQSF. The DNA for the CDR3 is TGTGCCACCAGTGATTTTTGGGGCGGGGGTGAGCAGTCCTTC.

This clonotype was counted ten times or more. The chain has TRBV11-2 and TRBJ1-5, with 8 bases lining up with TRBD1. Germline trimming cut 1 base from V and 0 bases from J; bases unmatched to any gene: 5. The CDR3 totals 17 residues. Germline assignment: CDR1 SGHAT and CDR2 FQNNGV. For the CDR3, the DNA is TGTGCCAGCAGCTTAGGACAGGGGAGCGGTAGCAATCAGCCCCAGCATTTT. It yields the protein CASSLGQGSGSNQPQHF.

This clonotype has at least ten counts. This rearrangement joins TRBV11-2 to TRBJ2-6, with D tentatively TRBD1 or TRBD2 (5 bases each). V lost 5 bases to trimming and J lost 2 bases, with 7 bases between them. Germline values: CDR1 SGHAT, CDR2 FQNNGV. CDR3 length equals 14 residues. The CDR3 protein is CASSGGAGANVLTF. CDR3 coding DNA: TGTGCCAGCAGCGGGGGAGCTGGGGCCAACGTCCTGACTTTC. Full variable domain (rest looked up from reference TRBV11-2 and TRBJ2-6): EAGVAQSPRYKIIEKRQSVAFWCNPISGHATLYWYQQILGQGPKLLIQFQNNGVVDDSQLPKDRFSAERLKGVDSTLKIQPAKLEDSAVYLCASSGGAGANVLTFGAGSRLTVL.

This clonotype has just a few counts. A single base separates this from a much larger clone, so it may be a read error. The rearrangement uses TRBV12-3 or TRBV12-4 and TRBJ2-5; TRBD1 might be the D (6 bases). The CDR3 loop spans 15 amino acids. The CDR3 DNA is TGTACCAGCAGTTTAGGCACAGGGAAGCAAGAGACCCAGTACTTC. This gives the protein CTSSLGTGKQETQYF.